This T cell receptor (beta chain) appears in the sequencing data of a study of glioma-infiltrating T cells after dendritic cell vaccination. The method was immunoSEQ multiplex PCR; TCRdb's version includes in-frame clones alone and lacks a portion of them. The sample lists more than 60,000 clones; approximately 78% were seen once. Trimming took 5 bases from V and 5 from J, leaving 16 bases between them. CDR3 length equals 15 residues. The V gene's germline CDR1 is MDHEN and CDR2 SYDVKM. The chain employs TRBV28 and TRBJ1-5; D might be TRBD1 (6 bases). The receptor was derived from a human donor with glioblastoma. Sequenced here: blood, sampled before dendritic cell vaccination. For the CDR3, the DNA is TGTGCCAGCAGTATTCCCGCCGGGGGGCATCAGCCCCAGCATTTT. It translates to CASSIPAGGHQPQHF. Variable domain in full (rest from reference TRBV28 and TRBJ1-5): DVKVTQSSRYLVKRTGEKVFLECVQDMDHENMFWYRQDPGLGLRLIYFSYDVKMKEKGDIPEGYSVSREKKERFSLILESASTNQTSMYLCASSIPAGGHQPQHFGDGTRLSIL.